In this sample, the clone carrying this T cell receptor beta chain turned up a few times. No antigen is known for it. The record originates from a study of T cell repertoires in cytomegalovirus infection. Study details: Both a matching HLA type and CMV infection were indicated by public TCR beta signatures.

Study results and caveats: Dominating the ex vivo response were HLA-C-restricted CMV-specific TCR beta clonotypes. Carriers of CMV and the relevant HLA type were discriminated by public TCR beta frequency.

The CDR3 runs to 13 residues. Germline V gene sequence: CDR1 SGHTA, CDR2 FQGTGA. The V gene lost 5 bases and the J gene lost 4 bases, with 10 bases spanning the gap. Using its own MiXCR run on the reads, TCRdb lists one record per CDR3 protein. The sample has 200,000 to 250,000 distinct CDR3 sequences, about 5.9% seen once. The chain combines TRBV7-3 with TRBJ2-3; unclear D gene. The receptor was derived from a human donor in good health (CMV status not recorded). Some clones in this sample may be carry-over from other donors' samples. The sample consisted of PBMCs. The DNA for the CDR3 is TGTGCCAGCAGCGCCCTGTCAGCAGATACGCAGTATTTT. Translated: CASSALSADTQYF.